This T cell receptor (beta chain) stems from a study of graft-versus-host responses after intestinal transplantation. Germline V CDR1 and CDR2: SGHDT, YYEEEE. Trimming at V came to 1 base and at J to 5 bases, leaving 9 bases not matched to a gene. CDR3 length equals 16 residues. Concerning this clone itself: Its specificity is not known.

Study-level points and caveats: GvH clone levels peaked in circulation, and this peak was associated with early post-transplant HvG declines.

Sequencing was performed with immunoSEQ multiplex PCR; in TCRdb, only in-frame clones are kept and a portion is missing. The repertoire holds more than 80,000 clones, with roughly four fifths as singletons. This receptor was obtained from a human donor who received an intestinal transplant. Sequenced here: unstimulated CD8+ T cells sorted from spleen or lymph node cells, sampled before intestinal transplant. The genes are TRBV5-6 and TRBJ1-2, with 9 bases lining up with TRBD1. CDR3 sequence reads: CASSLWGTGLLYGYTF. The CDR3 nucleotides are TGTGCCAGCAGCTTGTGGGGGACAGGGCTCCTATATGGCTACACCTTC.